Below, 21 T cell receptor beta chains from the same sample are listed, as sequenced in a study of human T cells and chemical hapten exposure. Extraction yielded total RNA from whole blood (unfractionated). For the library, individual cDNA molecules each received unique molecular identifiers. Each CDR3 protein gets one entry after TCRdb re-called the reads with MiXCR. This table has 100,000 to 150,000 distinct CDR3 sequences, about 7.7% appearing once. The sequenced sample was whole blood. These receptors were collected from a human donor in good health. Some clones in this sample may be carry-over from other donors' samples.

This clonotype has a count of ten or more. The CDR3 here is CASSQDKGPGHGYTF. As DNA, the CDR3 is TGCGCCAGCAGCCAAGATAAGGGACCCGGGCATGGCTACACCTTC. The chain carries TRBV4-3 and TRBJ1-2, with D perhaps TRBD1 (5 bases). Per germline, CDR1 LGHNA and CDR2 YSLEER. The V end lost 0 bases, the J end lost 6 bases, and 14 bases lay between the germline ends. The CDR3 covers 15 residues.

This clonotype was seen a few times. The rearrangement links TRBV4-3 to TRBJ1-2; a possible D gene is TRBD1 (6 bases). Trimming shortened V by 1 base and J by 4 bases, and 10 bases separated the two germline ends. CDR1 and CDR2 (germline): LGHNA, YSLEER. The CDR3 sequence is 14 residues long. CDR3 region: CASSQVGTTYGYTF. DNA of the CDR3: TGCGCCAGCAGCCAAGTTGGGACAACCTATGGCTACACCTTC.

This clonotype was recorded at least ten times. The rearrangement joins TRBV5-1 to TRBJ2-1, with a tentative D call TRBD1 (5 bases). The V end was cut by 4 bases, the J end by 3 bases, with 8 bases between. This CDR3 has 13 amino acids. Germline CDR1 is SGHRS and CDR2 is YFSETQ. The CDR3 coding sequence is TGCGCCAGCAGCCAGGACATCTACAATGAGCAGTTCTTC. Translating it yields CASSQDIYNEQFF. The variable domain in full, completed from reference TRBV5-1 and TRBJ2-1, reads KAGVTQTPRYLIKTRGQQVTLSCSPISGHRSVSWYQQTPGQGLQFLFEYFSETQRNKGNFPGRFSGRQFSNSRSEMNVSTLELGDSALYLCASSQDIYNEQFFGPGTRLTVL.

The chain has TRBV11-3 and TRBJ2-3, with D unresolved. The germline V gene encodes CDR1 SGHNT and CDR2 YENEEA. The V and J ends lost 3 bases and 6 bases respectively, with 16 bases between them. This CDR3 contains 15 residues. The CDR3 loop reads CASSFGTDLLDTQYF. The CDR3 DNA follows: TGTGCCAGCAGCTTCGGCACAGACCTCTTGGATACGCAGTATTTT.

This clonotype came up a few times. This chain connects TRBV11-2 to TRBJ1-2; D is uncertain. The germline V gene encodes CDR1 SGHAT and CDR2 FQNNGV. The germline V and J ends were trimmed by 5 bases and 3 bases, with 13 bases remaining between them. The CDR3 extends over 14 amino acids. CDR3 coding DNA: TGTGCCAGCAGCCCGACCGGACTGGACTATGGCTACACCTTC. This translates into CASSPTGLDYGYTF.

This clonotype was counted a single time. Given a much more abundant clone one base away, this may be a read error. The chain is built from TRBV2 and TRBJ2-6, with D perhaps assigned TRBD1 or TRBD2 (5 bases each). The CDR3 covers 16 residues. In germline, CDR1 is SNHLY, CDR2 FYNNEI. This CDR3 reads CASSERGVSGANVLIF. CDR3 DNA sequence: TGTGCCAGCAGTGAACGGGGAGTCTCTGGGGCCAACGTCCTGATTTTC.

This clonotype appeared many times. V usage is TRBV5-1 and J usage is TRBJ1-2, with D perhaps TRBD1 (5 bases). Germline lookup yields CDR1 SGHRS and CDR2 YFSETQ. V lost 6 bases to trimming and J lost 4 bases, with 13 bases between them. CDR3 length equals 13 residues. In DNA form, the CDR3 reads TGCGCCAGCACCGACGGGACCAGCTATGGCTACACCTTC. This codes for CASTDGTSYGYTF.

This clonotype has at least ten counts. The CDR3 nucleotides are TGCGCCAGCAGCACTGGGACAGTGAATGAAAAACTGTTTTTT. Translated, it gives CASSTGTVNEKLFF. The rearrangement joins TRBV5-1 to TRBJ1-4; TRBD1 matches 7 bases. J gave up 5 bases and V 4 bases, and 5 bases lay outside the gene matches. Germline assignment: CDR1 SGHRS and CDR2 YFSETQ. This CDR3 contains 14 residues.

This clonotype was found a few times. The chain has TRBV7-6 and TRBJ1-1, with 10 bases fitting TRBD1. Trimming took 5 bases from V and 5 from J; bases not matched to a gene: 5. CDR3 length: 14 amino acids. Per the germline V gene, CDR1 is SGHVS and CDR2 is FNYEAQ. This chain's CDR3 is CASSEDRGVTEAFF. The DNA of the CDR3 is TGTGCCAGCAGCGAGGACAGGGGGGTAACTGAAGCTTTCTTT.

This clonotype occurred many times. V and J are TRBV5-1 and TRBJ2-3; 8 bases map to TRBD1. Trimming cost V 0 bases and J 3 bases; bases outside gene matches: 3. The CDR3 length is 15 residues. Germline V gene lookup returns CDR1 SGHRS and CDR2 YFSETQ. The CDR3 nucleotides read TGCGCCAGCAGCTTGGGGACAGGGAAAACAGATACGCAGTATTTT. Protein: CASSLGTGKTDTQYF.

A note on this clonotype: The conserved closing phenylalanine or tryptophan is absent in this CDR3, likely reflecting a read error. The rearrangement links TRBV14 to TRBJ2-3; D is perhaps TRBD2 (5 bases). The CDR3 has 14 amino acids. With 1 base removed from V and 6 bases from J, the gap between germline ends came to 11 bases. Germline loops: CDR1 SGHDN, CDR2 FVKESK. CDR3 residues: CASSQGLAGDTQYY. The CDR3 DNA sequence: TGTGCCAGCAGCCAAGGGCTAGCCGGGGATACGCAGTATTAT.

This clonotype was seen many times. The genes are TRBV19 and TRBJ1-2; D unresolved. Germline CDR1 LNHDA, CDR2 SQIVND (reference sequence). V lost 3 bases, J lost 3 bases, and 11 bases lay in between. This CDR3 has 14 residues. CDR3 region: CASSIGWADYGYTF. The CDR3 DNA follows: TGTGCCAGTAGTATCGGTTGGGCGGACTATGGCTACACCTTC.

This clonotype was observed a handful of times. V is TRBV15 and J is TRBJ1-2; 8 bases fit TRBD1. Germline CDR1 is LNHNV and CDR2 is YYDKDF (reference sequence). Trimming removed 0 bases from V and 8 bases from J; junction bases left unmatched: 11. CDR3 length: 16 amino acids. CDR3 nucleotide sequence: TGTGCCACCAGCAGAGATCGTCCTGGGACAGGAGAAGGCTACACCTTC. Translating it yields CATSRDRPGTGEGYTF.

In its sample, this clonotype was seen a few times. The V gene is TRBV2, the J gene TRBJ2-7, with D tentatively TRBD1 or TRBD2 (5 bases each). Trimming left V 8 bases short and J 0 bases short, with 14 bases between. The CDR3 is 14 residues long. Germline V lookup: CDR1 SNHLY, CDR2 FYNNEI. The CDR3 DNA reads TGTGCCAGCCGGGACGGGTTAAGCTCCTACGAGCAGTACTTC. Protein sequence: CASRDGLSSYEQYF.

The sample holds many counts of this clonotype. The J gene is TRBJ2-1, the V gene TRBV12-3 or TRBV12-4; 7 bases line up with TRBD2. J gave up 5 bases and V 4 bases, and 5 bases lay outside the gene matches. There are 14 residues in the CDR3. The CDR3 here is CASSWASGDNEQFF. CDR3 nucleotides: TGTGCCAGCAGTTGGGCTAGCGGTGACAATGAGCAGTTCTTC.

The V and J genes are TRBV18 and TRBJ1-3; D is ambiguous. The CDR3 totals 15 residues. Per the germline V gene, CDR1 is KGHSH and CDR2 is LQKENI. V lost 0 bases to trimming and J lost 5 bases, with 11 bases between them. The CDR3 bases are TGTGCCAGCTCACCACCGACGGGGAGGCGAAACACCATATATTTT. Its protein is CASSPPTGRRNTIYF.

The gene calls are TRBV5-4 and TRBJ2-1; TRBD2 agrees at 11 bases. CDR1 and CDR2 from the germline V gene are SGHNT and YYREEE (reference sequence). The length of the CDR3 is 15 residues. V lost 3 bases and J lost 9; bases outside the gene matches: 8. CDR3 region: CASSWSGTSGGEQFF. The CDR3 coding sequence is TGTGCCAGCAGCTGGTCCGGGACTAGCGGCGGTGAGCAGTTCTTC.

This clonotype was counted between two and nine times. The chain combines TRBV12-3 or TRBV12-4 with TRBJ1-2, with D possibly TRBD1 on 5 matching bases. V was pared by 3 bases and J by 2 bases, with 22 bases between. CDR3 size: 18 residues. CDR3 DNA sequence: TGTGCCAGCAGTTTGTCCCGGTGGGACCTTTCCAGGAACTATGGCTACACCTTC. This translates into CASSLSRWDLSRNYGYTF.

This clonotype has at least ten counts. The chain couples TRBV7-2 to TRBJ1-1; 7 bases match TRBD1. CDR1 SGHTA and CDR2 FQGNSA come from the germline V gene. V gave up 5 bases and J gave up 7 bases; unmatched junction bases: 7. The CDR3 is 13 residues long. The DNA of the CDR3 is TGTGCCAGCAGCCAGGACAGGAACCTTGAAGCTTTCTTT. Amino acids: CASSQDRNLEAFF.

The chain links TRBV2 to TRBJ1-5, with D possibly matching TRBD1 (6 bases). V was trimmed by 8 bases and J by 4 bases, leaving 15 bases between them. This CDR3 contains 14 residues. Germline CDR1 is SNHLY and CDR2 is FYNNEI. The CDR3 is CASRQGLANQPQHF. DNA of the CDR3: TGTGCCAGCCGCCAGGGGCTAGCTAATCAGCCCCAGCATTTT. Filled out from reference TRBV2 and TRBJ1-5, the complete variable domain reads EPEVTQTPSHQVTQMGQEVILRCVPISNHLYFYWYRQILGQKVEFLVSFYNNEISEKSEIFDDQFSVERPDGSNFTLKIRSTKLEDSAMYFCASRQGLANQPQHFGDGTRLSIL.

This clonotype occurred many times. The chain recombines TRBV20-1 with TRBJ2-7; 14 positions match TRBD2. Germline loops: CDR1 DFQATT, CDR2 SNEGSKA (reference sequence). After removal of 3 bases from V and 2 bases from J, the junction contained 6 bases not matched to a gene. The CDR3 has 16 amino acids. The CDR3 sequence is CSASSGLAGEAYEQYF. The CDR3 DNA reads as TGCAGTGCTAGTTCGGGACTAGCGGGAGAAGCCTACGAGCAGTACTTC.